The rows below give T cell receptor beta chains drawn from one sample of a study of T cells in Graves' hyperthyroidism and ophthalmopathy. TCRdb re-called the multiplex PCR reads through MiXCR, storing one row per CDR3 protein. The data show fewer than 650,000 distinct CDR3 sequences, about 15% seen once. Sample: blood. The source of these receptors is a woman in her twenties or thirties with Graves' hyperthyroidism that later progressed to Graves' ophthalmopathy. Both conserved end residues are part of each CDR3.

j_call: TRBJ1-2; v_call: TRBV18; cdr3_aa: CASSPRQGEGGYTF
j_call: TRBJ2-7; v_call: TRBV13; cdr3_aa: CASSLGRASGNRAYEQYF
j_call: TRBJ1-3; v_call: TRBV28; cdr3_aa: CASSRGGQPASGNTIYF
j_call: TRBJ2-1; v_call: TRBV7-2; cdr3_aa: CASSPMRVEQFF
j_call: TRBJ1-1; v_call: TRBV9; cdr3_aa: CASSGGQVFEAFF
j_call: TRBJ2-5; v_call: TRBV10-3; cdr3_aa: CAISGLGSPETQYF
j_call: TRBJ2-3; v_call: TRBV29-1; cdr3_aa: CSGDTREDTQYF
j_call: TRBJ2-3; v_call: TRBV9; cdr3_aa: CASSVAGVFSVDTQYF
j_call: TRBJ2-5; v_call: TRBV12-3/TRBV12-4; cdr3_aa: CATSDPGLAGQETQYF
j_call: TRBJ2-7; v_call: TRBV7-6; cdr3_aa: CASSLAGHPYEQYF
j_call: TRBJ1-2; v_call: TRBV27; cdr3_aa: CASSPDRLQTGGYTF
j_call: TRBJ2-7; v_call: TRBV6-1; cdr3_aa: CASSTGGQPYEQYF
j_call: TRBJ1-1; v_call: TRBV18; cdr3_aa: CASNRDYMNTEAFF
j_call: TRBJ1-3; v_call: TRBV12-3/TRBV12-4; cdr3_aa: CASSVRDRYNTIYF
j_call: TRBJ2-7; v_call: TRBV3-1; cdr3_aa: CASSQLDRYEQYF
j_call: TRBJ2-7; v_call: TRBV6-1; cdr3_aa: CASIPGPAAYEQYF
j_call: TRBJ2-7; v_call: TRBV29-1; cdr3_aa: CSAGGGDSEFYEQYF
j_call: TRBJ2-3; v_call: TRBV24-1; cdr3_aa: CATSDDLGRTTDTQYF
j_call: TRBJ2-7; v_call: TRBV6-5; cdr3_aa: CASSLPPGQGADEQYF
j_call: TRBJ2-2; v_call: TRBV20-1; cdr3_aa: CSAPRLAANTGELFF
j_call: TRBJ2-5; v_call: TRBV18; cdr3_aa: CASSQVGETQYF
j_call: TRBJ2-5; v_call: TRBV5-8; cdr3_aa: CASSLGPQGAGETQYF
j_call: TRBJ2-3; v_call: TRBV7-9; cdr3_aa: CASSLLSLSTDTQYF
j_call: TRBJ2-5; v_call: TRBV29-1; cdr3_aa: CSPTVAGETQYF
j_call: TRBJ2-1; v_call: TRBV9; cdr3_aa: CASSVGGEQFF
j_call: TRBJ2-5; v_call: TRBV5-1; cdr3_aa: CASSAPMGQGGETQYF
j_call: TRBJ2-2; v_call: TRBV3-2; cdr3_aa: CASSQDRRLGTGELFF
j_call: TRBJ2-1; v_call: TRBV7-9; cdr3_aa: CASSSPYLAGVENEQFF
j_call: TRBJ2-1; v_call: TRBV27; cdr3_aa: CASREQGVWAAEQFF
j_call: TRBJ1-5; v_call: TRBV6-2/TRBV6-3; cdr3_aa: CASTTQGVDGQPQHF
j_call: TRBJ1-2; v_call: TRBV5-1; cdr3_aa: CASSLAQGKGYTF
j_call: TRBJ2-3; v_call: TRBV20-1; cdr3_aa: CSARGTAGDADTQYF
j_call: TRBJ2-7; v_call: TRBV18; cdr3_aa: CASSPQGKMYEQYF
j_call: TRBJ2-7; v_call: TRBV6-1; cdr3_aa: CASSSGLAGYEQYF
j_call: TRBJ2-4; v_call: TRBV28; cdr3_aa: CASSSPSYREVAKNIQYF
j_call: TRBJ1-2; v_call: TRBV25-1; cdr3_aa: CASSDGRNEVYGYTF
j_call: TRBJ2-3; v_call: TRBV6-1; cdr3_aa: CASTGVKGDTQYF
j_call: TRBJ2-1; v_call: TRBV18; cdr3_aa: CASSLGTSHNEQFF
j_call: TRBJ2-7; v_call: TRBV6-2/TRBV6-3; cdr3_aa: CASSYPGGRRSYEQYF
j_call: TRBJ1-5; v_call: TRBV6-2/TRBV6-3; cdr3_aa: CASSYSILRGGNQPQHF
j_call: TRBJ2-6; v_call: TRBV11-3; cdr3_aa: CASSPMTSGFRSGANVLTF
j_call: TRBJ2-7; v_call: TRBV7-8; cdr3_aa: CASSLPTSGRSEQYF
j_call: TRBJ2-3; v_call: TRBV12-3/TRBV12-4; cdr3_aa: CASSLSPARKTDTQYF
j_call: NA; v_call: TRBV29-1; cdr3_aa: CSVGLNSYEQFF
j_call: TRBJ2-1; v_call: TRBV27; cdr3_aa: CASSPRRGYSYNEQFF
j_call: TRBJ1-1; v_call: TRBV2; cdr3_aa: CAEQGNTEAFF
j_call: TRBJ2-4; v_call: TRBV11-3; cdr3_aa: CASSGPGTADNIQYF
j_call: TRBJ1-2; v_call: TRBV28; cdr3_aa: CASSYGTAYGYTF
j_call: TRBJ1-2; v_call: TRBV24-1; cdr3_aa: CATSGKGQGADYGYTF